The next 3 T cell receptor beta chains were all read from a single sample in a study of T cells in Graves' hyperthyroidism and ophthalmopathy. RNA transcripts served as the template for amplifying TCR beta CDR3 regions. Researchers ran a first-round RT-PCR on the TCR CDR3 using the HTBI primer set. TCRdb re-analysed the multiplex PCR reads in MiXCR, keeping a single row per CDR3 protein. This sample has 200,000 to 250,000 distinct CDR3 sequences, with 17% found just once. The sample was blood. These receptors all stem from a man in his fifties with Graves' hyperthyroidism.

The chain joins TRBV6-1 to TRBJ2-3, with 10 positions matching TRBD2. V shed 6 bases and J 4 bases; nucleotides not matched to a gene: 13. The germline gives CDR1 MNHNS, CDR2 SASEGT. CDR3 length equals 17 residues. The CDR3 nucleotides are TGTGCCAGCAGCCCATCAACACTAGCGGGAAGGTCAGATACGCAGTATTTT. Its translation: CASSPSTLAGRSDTQYF.

This clonotype was seen more than once but under ten times. The rearrangement uses TRBV6-1 and TRBJ2-7; a weak D match, TRBD1 (6 bases). CDR1 is MNHNS and CDR2 is SASEGT in the germline V gene. CDR3 length: 16 amino acids. Trimming shortened V by 1 base and J by 0 bases, and 13 bases separated the two germline ends. The CDR3 sequence: CASSEVTWTASYEQYF. CDR3 coding DNA: TGTGCCAGCAGTGAAGTCACCTGGACAGCCTCCTACGAGCAGTACTTC.

This clonotype occurred many times. V and J are TRBV7-9 and TRBJ2-7; D is possibly TRBD1 (5 bases). V dropped 5 bases and J dropped 6 bases, with 17 bases sitting between them. CDR3 length: 14 amino acids. Germline loops: CDR1 SEHNR, CDR2 FQNEAQ (reference sequence). The CDR3 nucleotides read TGTGCCAGCAGCGTAAGCAGGGTAACAGGCGAGCAGTACTTC. The encoded protein is CASSVSRVTGEQYF.